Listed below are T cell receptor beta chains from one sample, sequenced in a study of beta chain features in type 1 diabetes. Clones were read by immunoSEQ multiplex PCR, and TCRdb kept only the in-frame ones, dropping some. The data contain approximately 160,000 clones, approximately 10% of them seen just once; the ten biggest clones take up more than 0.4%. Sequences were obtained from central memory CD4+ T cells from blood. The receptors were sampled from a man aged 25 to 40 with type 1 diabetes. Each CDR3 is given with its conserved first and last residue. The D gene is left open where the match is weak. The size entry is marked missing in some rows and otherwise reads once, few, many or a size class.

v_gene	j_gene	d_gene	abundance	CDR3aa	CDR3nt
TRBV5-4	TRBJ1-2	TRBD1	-	CASSQDRGDYGYTF	TGTGCCAGCAGCCAGGACAGGGGTGACTATGGCTACACCTTC
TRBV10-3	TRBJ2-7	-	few	CAISDRSGYSHEQYF	TGTGCCATCAGTGATCGCTCAGGGTATTCCCACGAGCAGTACTTC
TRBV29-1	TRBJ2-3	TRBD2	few	CSVDVGGGDTQYF	TGCAGCGTTGACGTGGGGGGGGGAGATACGCAGTATTTT
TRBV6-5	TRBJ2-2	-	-	CASSSLLAELTGELFF	TGTGCCAGCAGTTCCCTCCTAGCAGAGCTCACCGGGGAGCTGTTTTTT
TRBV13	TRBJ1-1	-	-	CASSLSGSREAFF	TGTGCCAGCAGCCTGTCAGGGTCCCGGGAAGCTTTCTTT
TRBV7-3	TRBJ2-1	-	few	CASSSDWSSYNEQFF	TGTGCCAGCAGCTCCGACTGGAGCTCCTACAATGAGCAGTTCTTC
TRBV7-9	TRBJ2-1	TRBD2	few	CASSLKWTSGSNEQFF	TGTGCCAGCAGCTTAAAGTGGACTAGCGGGTCCAATGAGCAGTTCTTC
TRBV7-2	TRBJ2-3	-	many	CASGRPLSTDTQYF	TGTGCCAGCGGGCGACCCTTAAGCACAGATACGCAGTATTTT
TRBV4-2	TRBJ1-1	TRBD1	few	CASSLWDRPNTEAFF	TGTGCCAGCAGTCTCTGGGACAGACCGAACACTGAAGCTTTCTTT
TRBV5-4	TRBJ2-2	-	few	CASSSLGPPRDGGELFF	TGTGCCAGCAGCTCCCTCGGACCACCCCGGGATGGCGGGGAGCTGTTTTTT
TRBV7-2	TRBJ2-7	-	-	CASSLQGGSYEQYF	TGTGCCAGCAGCTTACAGGGGGGAAGCTACGAGCAGTACTTC
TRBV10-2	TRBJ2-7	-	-	CASSHRQGGYEQYF	TGCGCCAGCAGTCATAGACAGGGAGGCTACGAGCAGTACTTC
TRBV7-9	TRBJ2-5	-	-	CASSSGFSQETQYF	TGTGCCAGCAGCTCGGGATTTAGCCAAGAGACCCAGTACTTC
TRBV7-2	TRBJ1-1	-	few	CASSSRANTEAFF	TGTGCCAGCAGCAGCAGGGCAAACACTGAAGCTTTCTTT
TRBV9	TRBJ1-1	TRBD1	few	CASSGTQGVNTEAFF	TGTGCCAGCAGCGGCACACAGGGGGTGAACACTGAAGCTTTCTTT
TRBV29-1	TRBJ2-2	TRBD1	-	CSAGTGAGTGELFF	TGCAGCGCTGGGACAGGGGCCGGCACCGGGGAGCTGTTTTTT